One and the same sample provided the 10 T cell receptor beta chains below, sequenced in a study of control samples from healthy donors and cancer patients. Using immunoSEQ multiplex PCR, the repertoire was profiled, and TCRdb retains in-frame clones only, with some absent. Found here are approximately 68,000 clones, 83% of them singletons; the top ten hold about 15%. The sequenced sample consisted of blood. The receptors originated from a man aged 55 to 70 in good health.

The genes are TRBV30 and TRBJ2-2, with D unclear. Per germline, CDR1 GTSNPN and CDR2 SVGIG (reference sequence). V was trimmed by 0 bases and J by 6 bases, leaving 8 bases between them. The CDR3 totals 13 residues. As DNA, the CDR3 is TGTGCCTGGAGTGTACAAAGGCCCGGGGAGCTGTTTTTT. Amino acids: CAWSVQRPGELFF.

The chain uses TRBV7-9 and TRBJ2-7; TRBD2 matches 9 bases. Germline loops: CDR1 SEHNR, CDR2 FQNEAQ (reference sequence). Unmatched junction bases numbered 8, after V lost 6 bases and J lost 5 bases. The CDR3 consists of 14 residues. CDR3 region: CASRFSGGKDEQYF. The CDR3 nucleotides are TGTGCCAGCAGATTCAGCGGGGGGAAGGACGAGCAGTACTTC.

This clone was observed a few times. The CDR3 DNA is TGTGCCAGTAGTATAGTAGGCCAGCCCCAGCATTTT. Translation: CASSIVGQPQHF. The V gene is TRBV19, the J gene TRBJ1-5, with D hard to call. V lost 1 base and J 7 bases, leaving 5 bases between the germline ends. Germline V gives CDR1 LNHDA, CDR2 SQIVND (reference sequence). CDR3 length equals 12 residues.

This clone was found a few times. The chain is built from TRBV28 and TRBJ1-2; 9 nucleotides line up with TRBD1. Germline V gives CDR1 MDHEN, CDR2 SYDVKM. The CDR3 totals 15 residues. The J segment lost 4 bases and the V segment lost 5 bases, leaving 8 bases of the junction unmatched. CDR3 amino acids: CASSQWTGESYGYTF. CDR3 DNA: TGTGCCAGCAGTCAATGGACAGGGGAGAGCTATGGCTACACCTTC.

V usage is TRBV6-5 and J usage is TRBJ2-5, with D unresolved. Trimming pared 0 bases from V and 1 base from J, leaving 12 bases between. Germline-derived CDR1 and CDR2 are MNHEY and SVGAGI. This CDR3 contains 16 residues. Written as DNA, the CDR3 is TGTGCCAGCAGTTACTCGGGTTGGGCCACCCAAGAGACCCAGTACTTC. It is translated as CASSYSGWATQETQYF.

The chain joins TRBV19 to TRBJ2-3; 11 bases are a match to TRBD2. The trim removed 7 bases at V and 1 base at J, leaving 16 bases unmatched. Germline V lookup: CDR1 LNHDA, CDR2 SQIVND (reference sequence). The CDR3 loop spans 19 amino acids. The CDR3 spells CASTRQGLAGGGGTDTQYF. CDR3 bases: TGTGCCAGTACTCGCCAGGGGCTAGCGGGAGGAGGAGGCACAGATACGCAGTATTTT.

The chain is built from TRBV20-1 and TRBJ2-7, with 7 bases matching TRBD2. The CDR3 runs to 13 residues. Germline V lookup: CDR1 DFQATT, CDR2 SNEGSKA (reference sequence). J was trimmed by 6 bases and V by 3 bases; bases with no gene match: 8. This CDR3 reads CSASLREKGEQYF. CDR3 bases: TGCAGTGCTAGTCTGCGGGAGAAGGGCGAGCAGTACTTC.

V gene TRBV20-1 combines with J gene TRBJ1-2; D not certain. V lost 4 bases and J lost 4, with 4 bases in between. CDR3 size: 10 residues. Per the germline V gene, CDR1 is DFQATT and CDR2 is SNEGSKA (reference sequence). The CDR3, as DNA: TGCAGTGCTAAAAGCTATGGCTACACCTTC. Translating it yields CSAKSYGYTF.

The V gene is TRBV7-2, the J gene TRBJ2-1; 13 nucleotides match TRBD2. V shed 2 bases and J 2 bases; nucleotides not matched to a gene: 0. The germline V gene encodes CDR1 SGHTA and CDR2 FQGNSA. The CDR3 is made up of 16 amino acids. CDR3 in DNA: TGTGCCAGCAGCTTAACTAGCGGGAGGGCCTACAATGAGCAGTTCTTC. It specifies CASSLTSGRAYNEQFF.

The chain couples TRBV10-2 to TRBJ1-5; D is possibly TRBD1 (5 bases). Per the germline V gene, CDR1 is WSHSY and CDR2 is SAAADI. V lost 8 bases to trimming and J lost 4 bases, with 15 bases between them. CDR3 size: 14 residues. The CDR3 region is CASSYGQTNQPQHF. CDR3 DNA: TGCGCCAGCTCGTACGGACAAACAAATCAGCCCCAGCATTTT.